Following are 9 T cell receptor beta chains from one sample sequenced in a study of T cell changes during pregnancy in multiple sclerosis. Generated by immunoSEQ multiplex PCR, the TCRdb table keeps only in-frame clones and is missing some. The data show 80,000 to 95,000 clones, 90% to 95% seen once. Sequenced material: peripheral blood, taken in the second trimester of pregnancy. The receptors were sampled from a female donor with multiple sclerosis, enrolled in a pregnancy study.

This clone was seen a single time. The V call is TRBV4-1, the J call TRBJ2-7, with D possibly being TRBD1 (6 bases). The V end lost 5 bases, the J end lost 2 bases, and 10 bases lay between the germline ends. The CDR3 is 13 residues long. Germline values: CDR1 MGHRA, CDR2 YSYEKL. As DNA, the CDR3 is TGCGCCAGCAGCTTACGACAGGCCTACGAGCAGTACTTC. Its translation is CASSLRQAYEQYF.

This chain uses TRBV14 with TRBJ1-1; D possibly corresponds to TRBD1 (5 bases). The V end was cut by 4 bases, the J end by 0 bases, with 18 bases between. The germline V gene encodes CDR1 SGHDN and CDR2 FVKESK. There are 17 residues in the CDR3. The CDR3 protein is CASSPRDRLFMNTEAFF. The DNA of the CDR3 is TGTGCCAGCAGCCCCAGAGACAGACTGTTTATGAACACTGAAGCTTTCTTT.

The chain couples TRBV9 to TRBJ2-3; 10 positions agree with TRBD2. The J segment lost 4 bases and the V segment lost 0 bases, leaving 8 bases of the junction unmatched. Per the germline V gene, CDR1 is SGDLS and CDR2 is YYNGEE. CDR3 size: 17 residues. In DNA, the CDR3 is TGTGCCAGCAGCGTAGCTCCCGCTAGCGGGAGAGCAGATACGCAGTATTTT. Translating gives CASSVAPASGRADTQYF. The complete variable domain, with remaining parts taken from reference TRBV9 and TRBJ2-3, reads DSGVTQTPKHLITATGQRVTLRCSPRSGDLSVYWYQQSLDQGLQFLIQYYNGEERAKGNILERFSAQQFPDLHSELNLSSLELGDSALYFCASSVAPASGRADTQYFGPGTRLTVL.

The rearrangement uses TRBV7-8 and TRBJ1-1; unclear D gene. V was pared by 1 base and J by 4 bases, with 7 bases between. CDR3 length: 13 amino acids. Per germline, CDR1 SGHVS and CDR2 FQNEAQ. CDR3 bases: TGTGCCAGCAGCTTAGGGCAGGCCACTGAAGCTTTCTTT. It specifies CASSLGQATEAFF. The whole variable domain, remainder taken from reference TRBV7-8 and TRBJ1-1, is GAGVSQSPRYKVAKRGQDVALRCDPISGHVSLFWYQQALGQGPEFLTYFQNEAQLDKSGLPSDRFFAERPEGSVSTLKIQRTQQEDSAVYLCASSLGQATEAFFGQGTRLTVV.

The chain uses TRBV7-8 and TRBJ1-5, with D unresolved. V was pared by 1 base and J by 6 bases, with 4 bases between. Germline loops: CDR1 SGHVS, CDR2 FQNEAQ. The CDR3 sequence is 12 residues long. CDR3 DNA sequence: TGTGCCAGCAGCTTAGACGGTCAGCCCCAGCATTTT. It is translated as CASSLDGQPQHF.

V is TRBV28 and J is TRBJ2-7, with 10 bases that match TRBD1. The V and J ends lost 2 bases and 3 bases, in that order; junction bases with no gene match: 1. This CDR3 contains 14 residues. Per germline, CDR1 MDHEN and CDR2 SYDVKM. CDR3 loop: CASSLRTGGYEQYF. In DNA form, the CDR3 reads TGTGCCAGCAGTTTACGGACAGGGGGCTACGAGCAGTACTTC.

The chain uses TRBV6-1 and TRBJ1-2, with TRBD1 as a possible D gene (5 bases). The germline V and J ends were trimmed by 6 bases and 0 bases, with 14 bases remaining between them. This CDR3 is 15 amino acids long. Germline values: CDR1 MNHNS, CDR2 SASEGT. DNA of the CDR3: TGTGCCAGCAGCCCCGAGGGACTCTCTAACTATGGCTACACCTTC. Translating gives CASSPEGLSNYGYTF.

CDR3 amino acids: CASSDGGGGNPNTQYF. CDR3 DNA: TGTGCCAGCAGTGACGGGGGGGGAGGTAACCCGAATACGCAGTATTTT. The gene calls are TRBV6-1 and TRBJ2-3; 8 bases fit TRBD2. V lost 3 bases, J lost 7 bases, and 12 bases stayed unmatched. The CDR3 runs 16 residues. Germline V gene data show CDR1 as MNHNS and CDR2 as SASEGT.

The chain recombines TRBV25-1 with TRBJ2-3; 7 bases agree with TRBD2. Germline-derived CDR1 and CDR2 are MGHDK and SYGVNS. V lost 5 bases to trimming and J lost 2 bases; unmatched junction nucleotides: 7. The length of the CDR3 is 15 residues. The CDR3 reads CASSLLADPTDTQYF. CDR3 DNA sequence: TGTGCCAGCAGTCTCCTAGCGGACCCCACAGATACGCAGTATTTT.